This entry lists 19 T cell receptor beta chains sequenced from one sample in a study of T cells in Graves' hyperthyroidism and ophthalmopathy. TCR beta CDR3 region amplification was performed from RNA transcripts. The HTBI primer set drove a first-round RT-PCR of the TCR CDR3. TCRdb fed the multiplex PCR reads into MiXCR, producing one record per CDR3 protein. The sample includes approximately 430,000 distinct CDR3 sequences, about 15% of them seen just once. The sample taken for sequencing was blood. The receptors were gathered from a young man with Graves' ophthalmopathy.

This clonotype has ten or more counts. The CDR3 bases are TGTGCCAGCAGCGCGACAGGGGGTTATGGCTACACCTTC. Amino acid sequence: CASSATGGYGYTF. The chain couples TRBV11-2 to TRBJ1-2; 9 positions agree with TRBD1. The CDR3 has 13 residues. From germline, CDR1 is SGHAT and CDR2 FQNNGV. Trimming at V came to 5 bases and at J to 5 bases, leaving 3 bases not matched to a gene.

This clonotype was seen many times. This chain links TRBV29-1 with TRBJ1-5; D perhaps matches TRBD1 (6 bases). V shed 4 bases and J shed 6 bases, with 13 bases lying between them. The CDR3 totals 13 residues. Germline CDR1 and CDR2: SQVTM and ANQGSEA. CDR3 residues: CSVGVGRGQPQHF. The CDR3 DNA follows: TGCAGCGTTGGGGTAGGCAGGGGTCAGCCCCAGCATTTT.

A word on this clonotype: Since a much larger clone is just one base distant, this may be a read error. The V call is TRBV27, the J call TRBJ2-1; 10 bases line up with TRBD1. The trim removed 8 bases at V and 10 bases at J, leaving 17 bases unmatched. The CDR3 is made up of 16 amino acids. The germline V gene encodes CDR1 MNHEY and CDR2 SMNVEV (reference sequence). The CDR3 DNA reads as TGTGCCAGCCTGAGACACACCGGGACAGGGGACTACGAGCAGTTCTTC. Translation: CASLRHTGTGDYEQFF.

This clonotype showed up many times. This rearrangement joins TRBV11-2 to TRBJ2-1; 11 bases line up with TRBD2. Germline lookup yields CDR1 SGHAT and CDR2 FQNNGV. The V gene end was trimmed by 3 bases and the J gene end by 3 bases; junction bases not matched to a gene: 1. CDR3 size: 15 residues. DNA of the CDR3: TGTGCCAGCAGCTTTACTAGCGGGGGCTACAATGAGCAGTTCTTC. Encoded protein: CASSFTSGGYNEQFF.

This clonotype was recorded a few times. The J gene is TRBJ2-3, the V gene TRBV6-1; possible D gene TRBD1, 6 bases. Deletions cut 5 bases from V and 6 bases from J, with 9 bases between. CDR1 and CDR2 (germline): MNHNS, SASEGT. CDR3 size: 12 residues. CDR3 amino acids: CASSSQGDTQYF. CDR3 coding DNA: TGTGCCAGCAGTTCCCAGGGGGATACGCAGTATTTT.

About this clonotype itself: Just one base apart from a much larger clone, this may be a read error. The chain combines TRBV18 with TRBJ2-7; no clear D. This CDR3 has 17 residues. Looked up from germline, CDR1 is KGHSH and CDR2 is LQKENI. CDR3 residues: CASSSPVGPPLIYEQYF. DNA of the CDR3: TGTGCCAGCTCATCACCGGTAGGTCCACCCTTAATCTACGAGCAGTACTTC.

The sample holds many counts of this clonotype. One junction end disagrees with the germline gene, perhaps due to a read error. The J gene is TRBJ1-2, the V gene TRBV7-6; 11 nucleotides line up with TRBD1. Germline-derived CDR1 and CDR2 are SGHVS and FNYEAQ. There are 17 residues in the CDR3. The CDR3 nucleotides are TGTGCCAGCACCTTATTGCCGGGACAGGGGGAAAACTATGGCTACACCTTC. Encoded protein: CASTLLPGQGENYGYTF.

CDR3 protein: CATSLTAGGPPSYEQYF. CDR3 DNA sequence: TGTGCCACCAGCTTGACAGCGGGAGGGCCTCCCTCCTACGAGCAGTACTTC. The chain employs TRBV10-3 and TRBJ2-7, with TRBD2 matching over 10 bases. With 10 bases clipped from V and 0 bases from J, the junction kept 15 bases outside the gene matches. Germline-derived CDR1 and CDR2 are ENHRY and SYGVKD. CDR3 length: 17 residues.

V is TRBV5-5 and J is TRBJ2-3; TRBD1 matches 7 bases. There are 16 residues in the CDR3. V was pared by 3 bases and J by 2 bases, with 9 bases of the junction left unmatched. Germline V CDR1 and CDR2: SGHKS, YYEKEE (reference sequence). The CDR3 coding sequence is TGTGCCAGCAGCTACCGGGTCACAGGGGCCACAGATACGCAGTATTTT. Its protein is CASSYRVTGATDTQYF. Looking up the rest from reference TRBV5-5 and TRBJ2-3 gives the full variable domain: DAGVTQSPTHLIKTRGQQVTLRCSPISGHKSVSWYQQVLGQGPQFIFQYYEKEERGRGNFPDRFSARQFPNYSSELNVNALLLGDSALYLCASSYRVTGATDTQYFGPGTRLTVL.

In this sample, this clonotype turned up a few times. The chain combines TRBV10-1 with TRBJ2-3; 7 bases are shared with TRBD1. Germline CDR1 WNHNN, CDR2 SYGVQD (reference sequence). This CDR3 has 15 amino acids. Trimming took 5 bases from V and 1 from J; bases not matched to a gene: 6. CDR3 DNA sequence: TGCGCCAGCAGTAGCAACAGGGGAGGCACAGATACGCAGTATTTT. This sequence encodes CASSSNRGGTDTQYF.

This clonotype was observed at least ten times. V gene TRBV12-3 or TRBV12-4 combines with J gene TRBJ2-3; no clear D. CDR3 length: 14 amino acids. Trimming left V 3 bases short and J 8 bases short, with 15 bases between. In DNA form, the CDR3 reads TGTGCCAGCAGTTTTTGGCAGGCGGCGGCTACGCAGTATTTT. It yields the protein CASSFWQAAATQYF.

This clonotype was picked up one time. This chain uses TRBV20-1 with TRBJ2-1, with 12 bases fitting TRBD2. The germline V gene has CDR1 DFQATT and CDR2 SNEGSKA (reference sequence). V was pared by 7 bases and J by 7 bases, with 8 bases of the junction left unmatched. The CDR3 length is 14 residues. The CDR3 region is CSVESSGGANEQFF. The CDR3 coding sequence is TGCAGTGTTGAGTCTAGCGGGGGGGCAAATGAGCAGTTCTTC.

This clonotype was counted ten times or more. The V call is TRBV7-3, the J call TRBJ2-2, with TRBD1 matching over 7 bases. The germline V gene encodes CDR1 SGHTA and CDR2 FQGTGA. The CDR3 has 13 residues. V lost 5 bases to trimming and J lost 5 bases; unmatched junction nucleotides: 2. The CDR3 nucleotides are TGTGCCAGCAGCGCACAGGGGACCGGGGAGCTGTTTTTT. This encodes CASSAQGTGELFF.

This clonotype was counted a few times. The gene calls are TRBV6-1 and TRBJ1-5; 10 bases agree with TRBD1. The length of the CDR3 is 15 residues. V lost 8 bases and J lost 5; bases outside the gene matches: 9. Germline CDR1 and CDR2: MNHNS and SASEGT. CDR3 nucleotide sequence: TGTGCCAGCGGCCCCCGGGACAGGGGTTATCAGCCCCAGCATTTT. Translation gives CASGPRDRGYQPQHF.

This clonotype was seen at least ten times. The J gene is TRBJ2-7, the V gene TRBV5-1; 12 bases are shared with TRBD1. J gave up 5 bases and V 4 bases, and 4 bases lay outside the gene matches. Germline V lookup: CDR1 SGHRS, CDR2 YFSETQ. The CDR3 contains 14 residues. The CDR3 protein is CASSPGTGGNEQYF. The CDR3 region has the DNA TGCGCCAGCAGCCCCGGGACAGGGGGCAACGAGCAGTACTTC.

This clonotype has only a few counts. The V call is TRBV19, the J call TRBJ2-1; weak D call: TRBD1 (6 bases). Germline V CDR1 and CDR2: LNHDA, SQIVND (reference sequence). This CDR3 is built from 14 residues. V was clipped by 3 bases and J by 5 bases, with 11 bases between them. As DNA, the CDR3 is TGTGCCAGTAGTATTTGGGGGCTTGACAATGAGCAGTTCTTC. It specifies CASSIWGLDNEQFF.

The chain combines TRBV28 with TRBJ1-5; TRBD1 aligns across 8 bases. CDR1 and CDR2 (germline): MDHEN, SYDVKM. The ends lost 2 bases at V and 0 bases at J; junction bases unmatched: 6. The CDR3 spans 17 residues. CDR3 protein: CASSLGDRRYSNQPQHF. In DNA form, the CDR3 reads TGTGCCAGCAGTTTAGGGGACAGGCGCTATAGCAATCAGCCCCAGCATTTT.

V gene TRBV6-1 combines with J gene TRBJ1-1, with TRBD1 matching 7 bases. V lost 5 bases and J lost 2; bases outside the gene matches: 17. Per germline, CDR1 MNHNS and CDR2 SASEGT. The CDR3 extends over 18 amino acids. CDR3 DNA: TGTGCCAGCAGTCGGACTCCGGGACAGAATTATCCCAACACTGAAGCTTTCTTT. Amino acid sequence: CASSRTPGQNYPNTEAFF.

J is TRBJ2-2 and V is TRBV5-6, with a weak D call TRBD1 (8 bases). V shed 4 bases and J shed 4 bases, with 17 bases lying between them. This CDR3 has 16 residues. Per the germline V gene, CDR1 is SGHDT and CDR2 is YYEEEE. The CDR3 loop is CASSGGAGGVTGELFF. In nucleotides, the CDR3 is TGTGCCAGCAGCGGGGGGGCAGGGGGCGTCACCGGGGAGCTGTTTTTT.